Following are 26 T cell receptor beta chains from one sample sequenced in a study of shared clonotypes between healthy human individuals. Assay: immunoSEQ multiplex PCR; the TCRdb copy retains only in-frame clones and omits some. In the table there are about 2.4 million clones, 93% of which are singletons. Specimen: naive CD4+ T cells from PBMCs. Subset here: CD45RA+ positively selected. These receptors were obtained from a man aged 18 to 35 in good health. Some clones in this sample may be carry-over from other donors' samples.

The chain carries TRBV5-1 and TRBJ1-1, with D hard to call. Germline V gene data show CDR1 as SGHRS and CDR2 as YFSETQ. The V end lost 0 bases, the J end lost 5 bases, and 20 bases lay between the germline ends. This CDR3 is built from 17 residues. CDR3 nucleotide sequence: TGCGCCAGCAGCTTGGCCGGGCCATCACCTCAAGAGACTGAAGCTTTCTTT. Residues: CASSLAGPSPQETEAFF.

This clone was found once. This chain links TRBV19 with TRBJ1-1, with D unresolved. Between the trimmed V and J ends, which lost 2 bases and 4 bases, there was a span of 8 bases. The germline gives CDR1 LNHDA, CDR2 SQIVND (reference sequence). The CDR3 has 13 residues. The CDR3 spells CASSISRLTEAFF. The DNA of the CDR3 is TGTGCCAGTAGTATATCACGCCTCACTGAAGCTTTCTTT.

CDR3 in amino acids: CASRLTTGGAPNEQFF. CDR3 nucleotides: TGCGCCAGCAGATTAACAACAGGGGGCGCCCCCAATGAGCAGTTCTTC. V gene TRBV5-1 combines with J gene TRBJ2-1; 9 bases agree with TRBD1. V was clipped by 5 bases and J by 6 bases; unmatched bases: 12. Germline loops: CDR1 SGHRS, CDR2 YFSETQ. There are 16 residues in the CDR3.

The V and J genes are TRBV2 and TRBJ2-7; D remains ambiguous. Germline assignment: CDR1 SNHLY and CDR2 FYNNEI. The length of the CDR3 is 13 residues. V lost 8 bases and J lost 0, with 11 bases in between. The CDR3 nucleotides are TGTGCCAGCTACAAACAGAGCTCCTACGAGCAGTACTTC. Residues: CASYKQSSYEQYF.

The chain employs TRBV28 and TRBJ1-1, with D possibly matching TRBD1 (6 bases). Germline V gives CDR1 MDHEN, CDR2 SYDVKM. The V gene lost 5 bases and the J gene lost 0 bases, with 13 bases spanning the gap. The CDR3 is 15 residues long. As DNA, the CDR3 is TGTGCCAGCAGTACACACACAGGGATGAACACTGAAGCTTTCTTT. The encoded protein is CASSTHTGMNTEAFF.

About this clone itself: The sample holds other DNA sequences that translate to the same CDR3. The chain carries TRBV9 and TRBJ2-1, with D perhaps given as TRBD1 or TRBD2 (5 bases each). Germline CDR1 reads SGDLS; CDR2 reads YYNGEE. The ends were cut back, 0 bases at V and 0 bases at J, with 7 bases in the middle. This CDR3 has 15 residues. CDR3 in DNA: TGTGCCAGCAGCGTAGCCGGGACCTCCTACAATGAGCAGTTCTTC. It is translated as CASSVAGTSYNEQFF.

V gene TRBV7-8 combines with J gene TRBJ2-5; D is perhaps TRBD2 (5 bases). Germline V gene data show CDR1 as SGHVS and CDR2 as FQNEAQ. The V gene lost 5 bases and the J gene lost 2 bases, with 18 bases spanning the gap. The CDR3 runs 16 residues. The CDR3 DNA follows: TGTGCCAGCAGCCCGGGGAGCTGGCGGAGGCAAGAGACCCAGTACTTC. Translated, it gives CASSPGSWRRQETQYF.

V is TRBV19 and J is TRBJ2-7; 10 bases are shared with TRBD1. CDR1 and CDR2 from the germline V gene are LNHDA and SQIVND (reference sequence). V trimming: 6 bases; J trimming: 5 bases; junction bases outside the gene matches: 10. This CDR3 has 15 residues. The CDR3 loop reads CASSDPGTGVHEQYF. The CDR3 DNA reads as TGTGCCAGTAGCGACCCCGGGACAGGGGTCCACGAGCAGTACTTC.

The rearrangement uses TRBV27 and TRBJ1-5; no clear D gene. The CDR3 has 13 residues. Germline CDR1 reads MNHEY; CDR2 reads SMNVEV (reference sequence). Trimming took 7 bases from V and 5 from J, leaving 12 bases between them. CDR3 residues: CASKLGRDQPQHF. In DNA form, the CDR3 reads TGTGCCAGCAAGTTGGGGAGAGATCAGCCCCAGCATTTT.

Note on this clone: Additional DNA sequences in this sample encode the identical CDR3. J is TRBJ2-1 and V is TRBV7-9; 8 bases line up with TRBD1. Germline loops: CDR1 SEHNR, CDR2 FQNEAQ (reference sequence). The CDR3 sequence is 12 residues long. V trimming: 5 bases; J trimming: 7 bases; junction bases outside the gene matches: 1. The CDR3 is CASSRQGNEQFF. The CDR3 nucleotides are TGTGCCAGCAGCAGACAGGGGAATGAGCAGTTCTTC.

The chain carries TRBV29-1 and TRBJ1-2; D remains ambiguous. CDR3 size: 12 residues. Germline values: CDR1 SQVTM, CDR2 ANQGSEA. The V end was cut by 0 bases, the J end by 6 bases, with 8 bases between. The CDR3 sequence is CSVEDLGNGYTF. The CDR3 DNA sequence: TGCAGCGTTGAAGATCTTGGAAATGGCTACACCTTC.

The rearrangement links TRBV18 to TRBJ2-7; the D is unclear. Trimming cost V 3 bases and J 1 base, with 13 bases left between them. Germline values: CDR1 KGHSH, CDR2 LQKENI. This CDR3 is built from 15 residues. DNA of the CDR3: TGTGCCAGCTCACCCGGTCGTTCGGATTCCTACGAGCAGTACTTC. Translated, it gives CASSPGRSDSYEQYF.

The chain is built from TRBV5-6 and TRBJ2-5, with 10 positions matching TRBD2. The V gene end was trimmed by 1 base and the J gene end by 4 bases; junction bases not matched to a gene: 7. The length of the CDR3 is 16 residues. Per the germline V gene, CDR1 is SGHDT and CDR2 is YYEEEE. CDR3 in DNA: TGTGCCAGCAGCTTGCCCCCCCTAGCGGGAGTAGAGACCCAGTACTTC. It encodes CASSLPPLAGVETQYF.

The rearrangement uses TRBV7-2 and TRBJ1-2; D not resolved. CDR3 length: 17 amino acids. Trimming shortened V by 1 base and J by 4 bases, and 19 bases separated the two germline ends. CDR1 is SGHTA, CDR2 FQGNSA, per germline. The CDR3 is CASSLGLGITSIYGYTF. In DNA form, the CDR3 reads TGTGCCAGCAGCTTAGGCCTGGGCATTACTTCCATCTATGGCTACACCTTC.

The table lists this clone with a count of one. V and J are TRBV28 and TRBJ2-7; maybe TRBD2 (6 bases). Germline V gives CDR1 MDHEN, CDR2 SYDVKM. The CDR3 runs to 15 residues. V was clipped by 5 bases and J by 4 bases, with 18 bases between them. CDR3 DNA: TGTGCCAGCAGTCGTACGTCGGGACTGGAGTACGAGCAGTACTTC. Its translation is CASSRTSGLEYEQYF.

This chain connects TRBV19 to TRBJ2-1, with D perhaps matching TRBD2 (5 bases). Trimming shortened V by 1 base and J by 9 bases, and 22 bases separated the two germline ends. This CDR3 is built from 17 residues. From germline, CDR1 is LNHDA and CDR2 SQIVND (reference sequence). For the CDR3, the DNA is TGTGCCAGTAGTATAGGAGCGGTGGGTCCCGGGTCGGGTGAGCAGTTCTTC. Translation: CASSIGAVGPGSGEQFF.

Note on this clone: This same CDR3 is encoded by further DNA sequences in the sample. The chain is built from TRBV5-4 and TRBJ1-1, with D perhaps matching TRBD1 (6 bases). This CDR3 contains 15 residues. Trimming removed 2 bases at V and 0 bases at J, with 11 bases between. Per the germline V gene, CDR1 is SGHNT and CDR2 is YYREEE (reference sequence). CDR3 coding DNA: TGTGCCAGCAGCTTAGTACAGGGCCTGAACACTGAAGCTTTCTTT. This gives the protein CASSLVQGLNTEAFF.

The V call is TRBV20-1, the J call TRBJ1-2; D is unclear. In germline, CDR1 is DFQATT, CDR2 SNEGSKA (reference sequence). The CDR3 runs to 11 residues. Trimming pared 4 bases from V and 8 bases from J, leaving 11 bases between. The CDR3 spells CSAKHNQGYTF. The CDR3 DNA follows: TGCAGTGCTAAGCACAATCAGGGCTACACCTTC.

Concerning this clone itself: Other DNA sequences of this sample code for an identical CDR3. J is TRBJ2-5 and V is TRBV5-1, with 7 positions matching TRBD1. This CDR3 is 15 amino acids long. Germline V lookup: CDR1 SGHRS, CDR2 YFSETQ. With V trimmed by 1 base and J by 2 bases, 5 bases remained unmatched. The CDR3 DNA follows: TGCGCCAGCAGCTTGATCCCGGGACAGCAAGAGACCCAGTACTTC. Translated, it gives CASSLIPGQQETQYF.

Regarding this clone: Distinct nucleotide sequences in the sample also encode this CDR3. The J gene is TRBJ1-4, the V gene TRBV18, with 10 bases aligning to TRBD1. CDR1 is KGHSH and CDR2 is LQKENI in the germline V gene. The CDR3 is 14 residues long. V lost 4 bases to trimming and J lost 6 bases; unmatched junction nucleotides: 2. CDR3 in amino acids: CASSLGTGDEKLFF. DNA for the CDR3: TGTGCCAGCTCACTCGGGACAGGGGATGAAAAACTGTTTTTT.

The chain joins TRBV7-2 to TRBJ1-4; D remains ambiguous. The CDR3 is made up of 15 amino acids. Germline V gives CDR1 SGHTA, CDR2 FQGNSA. V was pared by 4 bases and J by 0 bases, with 9 bases between. CDR3 loop: CASSSPGSTNEKLFF. In DNA, the CDR3 is TGTGCCAGCAGCTCCCCGGGGTCAACTAATGAAAAACTGTTTTTT.

The chain has TRBV5-1 and TRBJ2-7; 8 nucleotides line up with TRBD2. The J segment lost 5 bases and the V segment lost 4 bases, leaving 5 bases of the junction unmatched. The CDR3 consists of 13 residues. CDR1 is SGHRS, CDR2 YFSETQ, per germline. This chain's CDR3 is CASSRGGLDEQYF. The DNA of the CDR3 is TGCGCCAGCAGCCGGGGGGGACTAGACGAGCAGTACTTC.

The CDR3: CASRGGGWNQPQHF. The CDR3 DNA is TGTGCCAGTAGGGGAGGGGGGTGGAATCAGCCCCAGCATTTT. The chain joins TRBV19 to TRBJ1-5; the D gene is possibly TRBD1 (6 bases). The CDR3 spans 14 residues. Germline CDR1 reads LNHDA; CDR2 reads SQIVND (reference sequence). Deletions cut 6 bases from V and 4 bases from J, with 13 bases between.

Concerning this clone itself: The sample holds other DNA sequences that translate to the same CDR3. V gene TRBV7-2 combines with J gene TRBJ2-1; D not resolved. Germline V gene lookup returns CDR1 SGHTA and CDR2 FQGNSA. The V end lost 2 bases, the J end lost 0 bases, and 8 bases lay between the germline ends. The CDR3 runs to 15 residues. CDR3 nucleotides: TGTGCCAGCAGCTTATTGGGCAGCTCCTACAATGAGCAGTTCTTC. Protein: CASSLLGSSYNEQFF.

As for this clone: The sample has other DNA sequences that encode this CDR3 too. J is TRBJ2-3 and V is TRBV5-1; 11 bases fit TRBD2. V shed 0 bases and J 2 bases; nucleotides not matched to a gene: 2. CDR1 and CDR2 from the germline V gene are SGHRS and YFSETQ. The CDR3 has 16 amino acids. The CDR3 here is CASSLGLAGPTDTQYF. In DNA form, the CDR3 reads TGCGCCAGCAGCTTGGGACTAGCGGGACCCACAGATACGCAGTATTTT.

This clone was picked up one time. This chain uses TRBV6-5 with TRBJ1-1; TRBD1 aligns across 7 bases. Trimming at V came to 6 bases and at J to 5 bases, leaving 6 bases not matched to a gene. This CDR3 is built from 13 residues. CDR1 is MNHEY, CDR2 SVGAGI, per germline. CDR3 in DNA: TGTGCCAGCAGGGGGGCAGGGGGGACTGAAGCTTTCTTT. Its translation: CASRGAGGTEAFF.